A single sample gave rise to the 9 T cell receptor beta chains below, sequenced in a study of CD8 T cells in seronegative destructive rheumatoid arthritis. Profiling relied on immunoSEQ multiplex PCR, and the TCRdb table lists in-frame clones only, not all of them. The data contain 900 to 950 clones, approximately 84% of them seen just once; the ten biggest clones take up 21%. Sample: CD8+ T cells from blood. The receptors originated from a woman between 55 and 85 years old with seronegative destructive rheumatoid arthritis.

The chain links TRBV27 to TRBJ2-7, with 14 bases identical to TRBD2. The CDR3 totals 17 residues. J was trimmed by 3 bases and V by 3 bases; bases with no gene match: 7. Germline CDR1 is MNHEY and CDR2 is SMNVEV (reference sequence). This CDR3 is CASSLSGTSGGLYEQYF. The CDR3 nucleotides read TGTGCCAGCAGTTTGTCCGGGACTAGCGGGGGACTCTACGAGCAGTACTTC.

J is TRBJ2-1 and V is TRBV7-8; 11 nucleotides align to TRBD2. V gave up 1 base and J gave up 3 bases; unmatched junction bases: 11. CDR1 and CDR2 (germline): SGHVS, FQNEAQ. The CDR3 is made up of 19 amino acids. The CDR3 region is CASSLGIAGGRMNYNEQFF. CDR3 sequence (DNA): TGTGCCAGCAGCTTAGGGATAGCGGGAGGGCGAATGAACTACAATGAGCAGTTCTTC.

The J gene is TRBJ2-7, the V gene TRBV7-9, with 9 bases aligning to TRBD2. This CDR3 contains 15 residues. J lost 3 bases, V lost 1 base, and 4 bases had no gene match. CDR1 is SEHNR, CDR2 FQNEAQ, per germline (reference sequence). CDR3 residues: CASSLVSGSSYEQYF. CDR3 sequence (DNA): TGTGCCAGCAGCTTAGTTAGCGGGAGTAGCTACGAGCAGTACTTC.

This chain links TRBV19 with TRBJ2-3, with TRBD2 matching 7 bases. The germline V gene encodes CDR1 LNHDA and CDR2 SQIVND (reference sequence). This CDR3 has 15 amino acids. Trimming at V came to 6 bases and at J to 3 bases, leaving 9 bases not matched to a gene. Here the CDR3 DNA reads TGTGCCAGTAGATTGGCGGGAGCGAAAACAGATACGCAGTATTTT. Amino acids: CASRLAGAKTDTQYF.

The CDR3 reads CASSQGGDTYNEQFF. The CDR3 DNA follows: TGTGCCAGCAGCCAGGGGGGAGATACTTACAATGAGCAGTTCTTC. The rearrangement uses TRBV7-6 and TRBJ2-1; D perhaps matches TRBD1 (7 bases). CDR1 SGHVS and CDR2 FNYEAQ come from the germline V gene. The CDR3 is 15 residues long. Trimming removed 5 bases at V and 4 bases at J, with 15 bases between.

The chain has TRBV6-5 and TRBJ1-4; no clear D gene. Per the germline V gene, CDR1 is MNHEY and CDR2 is SVGAGI. This CDR3 comprises 15 residues. Trimming removed 2 bases from V and 0 bases from J, with 7 bases in between. DNA of the CDR3: TGTGCCAGCAGTTACCGTCAGGCAACTAATGAAAAACTGTTTTTT. Its translation: CASSYRQATNEKLFF.

The chain has TRBV5-1 and TRBJ2-7; the D gene is possibly TRBD1 (6 bases). Trimming removed 0 bases at V and 5 bases at J, with 15 bases between. The CDR3 is made up of 15 amino acids. The germline V gene has CDR1 SGHRS and CDR2 YFSETQ. This CDR3 reads CASSLAVTGGDEQYF. The CDR3 DNA reads as TGCGCCAGCAGCTTGGCTGTGACAGGAGGCGACGAGCAGTACTTC.

This clone is classed as hyperexpanded. The chain joins TRBV13 to TRBJ2-2, with unresolved D. The CDR3 consists of 16 residues. Germline loops: CDR1 PRHDT, CDR2 FYEKMQ (reference sequence). Trimming removed 5 bases at V and 0 bases at J, with 13 bases between. The CDR3 spells CASSPWSESNTGELFF. In DNA form, the CDR3 reads TGTGCCAGCAGCCCTTGGAGCGAGTCGAACACCGGGGAGCTGTTTTTT.

The V gene is TRBV30, the J gene TRBJ2-1; 12 positions agree with TRBD2. V gave up 3 bases and J gave up 8 bases; unmatched junction bases: 8. Germline CDR1 reads GTSNPN; CDR2 reads SVGIG (reference sequence). The CDR3 consists of 15 residues. The CDR3 here is CAWSLAGGGVDEQFF. CDR3 sequence (DNA): TGTGCCTGGAGCCTAGCGGGAGGGGGCGTCGATGAGCAGTTCTTC.